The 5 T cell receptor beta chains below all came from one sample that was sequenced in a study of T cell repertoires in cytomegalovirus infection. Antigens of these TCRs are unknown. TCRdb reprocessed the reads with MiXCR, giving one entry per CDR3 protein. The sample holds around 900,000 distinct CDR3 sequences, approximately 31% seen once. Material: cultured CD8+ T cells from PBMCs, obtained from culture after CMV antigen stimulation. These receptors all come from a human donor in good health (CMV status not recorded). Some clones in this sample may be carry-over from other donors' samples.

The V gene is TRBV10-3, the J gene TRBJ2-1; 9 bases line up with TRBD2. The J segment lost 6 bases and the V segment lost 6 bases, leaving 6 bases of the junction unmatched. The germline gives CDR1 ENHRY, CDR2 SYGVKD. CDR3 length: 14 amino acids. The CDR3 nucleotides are TGTGCCATCAGGGCCGGCGGGGGGGGCAATGAGCAGTTCTTC. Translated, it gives CAIRAGGGGNEQFF.

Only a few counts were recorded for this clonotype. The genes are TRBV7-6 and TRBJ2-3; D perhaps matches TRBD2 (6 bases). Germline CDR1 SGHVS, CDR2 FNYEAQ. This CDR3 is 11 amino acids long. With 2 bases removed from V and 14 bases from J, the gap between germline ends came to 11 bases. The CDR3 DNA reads TGTGCCAGCAGCTTACCGGGGGTTTGGTATTTT. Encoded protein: CASSLPGVWYF.

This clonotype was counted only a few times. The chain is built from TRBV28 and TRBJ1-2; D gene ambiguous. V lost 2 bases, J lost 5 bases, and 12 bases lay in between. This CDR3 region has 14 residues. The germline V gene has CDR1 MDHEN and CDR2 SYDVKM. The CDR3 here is CASSLGQEWYGYTF. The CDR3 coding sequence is TGTGCCAGCAGTTTAGGGCAGGAATGGTATGGCTACACCTTC.

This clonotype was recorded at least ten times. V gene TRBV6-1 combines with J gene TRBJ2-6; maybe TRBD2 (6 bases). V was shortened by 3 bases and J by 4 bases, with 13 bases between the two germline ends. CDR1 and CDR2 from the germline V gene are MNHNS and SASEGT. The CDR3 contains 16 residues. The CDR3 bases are TGTGCCAGCAGTGAGTGGAGGGGTCCAGGGGCCAACGTCCTGACTTTC. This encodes CASSEWRGPGANVLTF.

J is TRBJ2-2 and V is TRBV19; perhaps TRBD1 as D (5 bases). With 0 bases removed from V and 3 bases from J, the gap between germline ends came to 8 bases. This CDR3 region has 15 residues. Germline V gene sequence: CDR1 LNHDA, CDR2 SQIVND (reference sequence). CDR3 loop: CASSIEGLHTGELFF. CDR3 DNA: TGTGCCAGTAGTATAGAGGGGCTTCACACCGGGGAGCTGTTTTTT.